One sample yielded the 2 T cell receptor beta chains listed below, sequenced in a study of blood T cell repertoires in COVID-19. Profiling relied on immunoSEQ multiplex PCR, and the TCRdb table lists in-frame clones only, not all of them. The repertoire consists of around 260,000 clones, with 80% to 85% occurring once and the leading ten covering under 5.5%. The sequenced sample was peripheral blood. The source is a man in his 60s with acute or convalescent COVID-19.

DNA of the CDR3: TGTGCCAGTAGTATGGTAGCGGGAGGGCCTTTCTACGAGCAGTACTTC. Translated, it gives CASSMVAGGPFYEQYF. This chain joins TRBV19 and TRBJ2-7, with TRBD2 matching 11 bases. Germline assignment: CDR1 LNHDA and CDR2 SQIVND (reference sequence). This CDR3 has 16 residues. J gave up 3 bases and V 3 bases, and 7 bases lay outside the gene matches.

The CDR3 protein is CASIKTGDEQYF. Here the CDR3 DNA reads TGTGCCAGCATCAAGACAGGGGACGAGCAGTACTTC. This rearrangement joins TRBV6-5 to TRBJ2-7; 8 bases match TRBD1. The junction had 4 bases not matched to a gene; V was cut back by 7 bases and J by 5 bases. There are 12 residues in the CDR3. Per germline, CDR1 MNHEY and CDR2 SVGAGI.